The 13 T cell receptor beta chains listed next were all sequenced from one sample in a study of CD8 T cells in ankylosing spondylitis. No antigen has been assigned to these receptors. Study findings and constraints: Typical of ankylosing spondylitis blood, it appeared, was a TCR beta motif of roughly eight highly homologous variants.

MiXCR, run by TCRdb on the 5' RACE reads, gives a single entry per CDR3 protein. The sample lists 400,000 to 450,000 distinct CDR3 sequences, roughly a sixth occurring once. The material sequenced was blood, either unsorted or a sorted T cell fraction (not recorded which). These receptors came from a male donor with ankylosing spondylitis.

The rearrangement joins TRBV7-9 to TRBJ2-6; the D is unclear. CDR1 and CDR2 from the germline V gene are SEHNR and FQNEAQ (reference sequence). CDR3 length: 17 residues. V lost 4 bases, J lost 2 bases, and 15 bases lay in between. For the CDR3, the DNA is TGTGCCAGCAGCTCCCACGGACCGAGAACTGGGGCCAACGTCCTGACTTTC. It translates to CASSSHGPRTGANVLTF.

This clonotype was counted a few times. The chain joins TRBV20-1 to TRBJ1-1, with no clear D. V shed 4 bases and J shed 0 bases, with 15 bases lying between them. Germline CDR1 reads DFQATT; CDR2 reads SNEGSKA (reference sequence). The CDR3 is made up of 15 amino acids. This CDR3 is CSATRGVQLNTEAFF. CDR3 DNA sequence: TGCAGTGCTACCCGTGGGGTACAATTGAACACTGAAGCTTTCTTT.

This clonotype was seen more than once but under ten times. The rearrangement uses TRBV29-1 and TRBJ2-7; no clear D gene. The CDR3 length is 12 residues. CDR1 SQVTM and CDR2 ANQGSEA come from the germline V gene. The V gene lost 4 bases and the J gene lost 3 bases, with 10 bases spanning the gap. Written as DNA, the CDR3 is TGCAGCGTTGTGGTAGGCTACTACGAGCAGTACTTC. Its translation is CSVVVGYYEQYF.

V usage is TRBV5-1 and J usage is TRBJ2-5; perhaps D is TRBD1 or TRBD2 (5 bases each). Trimming cost V 5 bases and J 2 bases, with 16 bases left between them. The CDR3 is 15 amino acids. From germline, CDR1 is SGHRS and CDR2 YFSETQ. The CDR3 here is CASRRAGSGQETQYF. Here the CDR3 DNA reads TGCGCCAGCAGAAGAGCAGGGTCGGGGCAAGAGACCCAGTACTTC.

As for this clonotype: Being one base from a much bigger clone, this may be a read error. The J gene is TRBJ2-3, the V gene TRBV29-1, with D unclear. V was clipped by 3 bases and J by 3 bases, with 4 bases between them. The germline CDR1 and CDR2 sequences are SQVTM and ANQGSEA. The CDR3 covers 11 residues. CDR3 region: CSVEVTDTQYF. CDR3 bases: TGCAGCGTTGAGGTAACAGATACGCAGTATTTT.

The chain combines TRBV29-1 with TRBJ2-2; D is ambiguous. Germline values: CDR1 SQVTM, CDR2 ANQGSEA. Trimming left V 4 bases short and J 0 bases short, with 6 bases between. The CDR3 has 13 residues. The CDR3 spells CSVGGSNTGELFF. The CDR3 DNA is TGCAGCGTTGGGGGATCGAACACCGGGGAGCTGTTTTTT.

This clonotype has more than one count but fewer than ten. V gene TRBV6-1 combines with J gene TRBJ2-5, with TRBD1 matching 11 bases. The CDR3 has 14 residues. J lost 1 base, V lost 6 bases, and 1 base had no gene match. Germline V gene lookup returns CDR1 MNHNS and CDR2 SASEGT. CDR3 protein: CASRDRGLQETQYF. The CDR3 DNA is TGTGCCAGCAGGGACAGGGGGCTCCAAGAGACCCAGTACTTC.

Ten or more counts support this clonotype. The CDR3 nucleotides are TGTGCCAGCAGCCAAATCTCCTATAATTCACCCCTCCACTTT. Its protein is CASSQISYNSPLHF. V and J are TRBV3-1 and TRBJ1-6; no definite D call. The CDR3 totals 14 residues. From germline, CDR1 is LGHDT and CDR2 YNNKEL (reference sequence). V was clipped by 2 bases and J by 0 bases, with 2 bases between them.

V usage is TRBV20-1 and J usage is TRBJ2-2; 7 bases agree with TRBD2. This CDR3 spans 16 amino acids. The junction had 11 bases not matched to a gene; V was cut back by 6 bases and J by 1 base. CDR1 is DFQATT, CDR2 SNEGSKA, per germline (reference sequence). CDR3 region: CSAPRASSGNTGELFF. The CDR3, as DNA: TGCAGTGCCCCCCGCGCGTCTAGCGGGAACACCGGGGAGCTGTTTTTT.

The chain uses TRBV12-3 or TRBV12-4 and TRBJ2-5, with D unclear. V lost 3 bases to trimming and J lost 5 bases, with 25 bases between them. The CDR3 is 18 residues long. CDR3 DNA sequence: TGTGCCAGCAGTTTGGTTGGCGCCGTTCCGAGTCAAGGGGAGACCCAGTACTTC. Translating it yields CASSLVGAVPSQGETQYF.

This chain joins TRBV6-1 and TRBJ2-3; no clear D. Germline values: CDR1 MNHNS, CDR2 SASEGT. This CDR3 is 13 amino acids long. Trimming stripped 7 bases from V and 2 bases from J, with 10 bases between. The CDR3: CASTRAVTDTQYF. The CDR3 DNA sequence: TGTGCCAGCACCAGAGCCGTCACAGATACGCAGTATTTT.

This clonotype was counted ten times or more. The chain carries TRBV6-2 or TRBV6-3 and TRBJ2-7; the D gene is possibly TRBD2 (5 bases). V lost 2 bases and J lost 2, with 13 bases in between. Germline assignment: CDR1 MNHEY and CDR2 SVGEGT. This CDR3 has 15 residues. The DNA of the CDR3 is TGTGCCAGCAGTTACCCTAGGACGGGAACCTACGAGCAGTACTTC. It is translated as CASSYPRTGTYEQYF.

This clonotype was seen a few times. The CDR3 is CASSFGAGGVNEQFF. The DNA of the CDR3 is TGTGCCAGCAGCTTTGGGGCGGGGGGCGTGAATGAGCAGTTCTTC. The chain couples TRBV7-6 to TRBJ2-1; 8 nucleotides match TRBD2. Germline-derived CDR1 and CDR2 are SGHVS and FNYEAQ. Trimming at V came to 3 bases and at J to 7 bases, leaving 8 bases not matched to a gene. CDR3 length: 15 amino acids.